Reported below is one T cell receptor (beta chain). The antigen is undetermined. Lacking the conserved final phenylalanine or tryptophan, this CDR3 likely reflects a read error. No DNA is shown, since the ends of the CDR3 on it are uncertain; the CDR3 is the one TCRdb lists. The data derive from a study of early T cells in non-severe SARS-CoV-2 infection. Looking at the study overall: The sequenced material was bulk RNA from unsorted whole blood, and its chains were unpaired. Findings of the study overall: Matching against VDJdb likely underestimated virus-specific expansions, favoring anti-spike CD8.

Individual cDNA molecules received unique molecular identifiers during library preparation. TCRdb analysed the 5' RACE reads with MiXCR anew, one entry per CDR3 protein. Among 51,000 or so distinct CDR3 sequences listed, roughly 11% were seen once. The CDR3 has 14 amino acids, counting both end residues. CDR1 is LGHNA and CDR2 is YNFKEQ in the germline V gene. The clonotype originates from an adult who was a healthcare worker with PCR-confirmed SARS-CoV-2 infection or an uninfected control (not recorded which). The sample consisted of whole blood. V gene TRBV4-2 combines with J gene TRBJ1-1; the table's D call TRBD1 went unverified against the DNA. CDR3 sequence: CASSQDRTGGVVLT.